This TCR beta chain was observed in a study of CD8 T cells in Susac syndrome. Germline V CDR1 and CDR2: SGDLS, YYNGEE. Trimming cost V 0 bases and J 6 bases, with 9 bases left between them. The CDR3 contains 13 residues. Reverse transcription of about 0.5 to 1 ug RNA used random hexamers. TCRdb re-called the immunoSEQ multiplex PCR reads through MiXCR, storing one row per CDR3 protein. The table has some 300,000 distinct CDR3 sequences, 75% to 85% seen once; the top ten hold approximately 0.2%. Sequences were obtained from CD8+ T cells from PBMCs. The sequence was obtained from a human donor with multiple sclerosis. This rearrangement joins TRBV9 to TRBJ1-1; D is ambiguous. CDR3 amino acids: CASSVGGGSEAFF. CDR3 coding DNA: TGTGCCAGCAGCGTAGGAGGTGGGTCTGAAGCTTTCTTT.